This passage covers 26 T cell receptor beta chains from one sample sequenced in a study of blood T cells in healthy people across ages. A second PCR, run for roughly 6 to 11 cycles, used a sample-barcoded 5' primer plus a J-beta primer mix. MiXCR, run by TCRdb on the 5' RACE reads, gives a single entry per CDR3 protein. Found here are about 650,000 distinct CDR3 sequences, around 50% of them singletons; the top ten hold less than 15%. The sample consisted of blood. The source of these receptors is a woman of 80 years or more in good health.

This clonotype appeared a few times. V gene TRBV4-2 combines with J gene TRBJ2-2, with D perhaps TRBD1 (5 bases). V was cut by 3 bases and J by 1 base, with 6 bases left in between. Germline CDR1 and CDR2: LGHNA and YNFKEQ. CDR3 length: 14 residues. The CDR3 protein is CASSQDMNTGELFF. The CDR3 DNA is TGTGCCAGCAGCCAGGACATGAACACCGGGGAGCTGTTTTTT.

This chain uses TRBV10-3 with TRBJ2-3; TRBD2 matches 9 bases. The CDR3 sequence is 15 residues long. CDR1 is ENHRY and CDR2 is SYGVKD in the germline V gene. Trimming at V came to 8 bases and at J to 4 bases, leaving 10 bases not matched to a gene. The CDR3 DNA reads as TGTGCCATCGACGGGGGTAGCGGGGGCGCAGATACGCAGTATTTT. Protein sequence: CAIDGGSGGADTQYF.

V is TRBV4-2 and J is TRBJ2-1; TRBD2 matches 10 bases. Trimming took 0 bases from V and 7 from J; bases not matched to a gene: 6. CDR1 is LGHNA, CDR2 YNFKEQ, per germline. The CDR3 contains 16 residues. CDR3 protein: CASSQDASGGSNEQFF. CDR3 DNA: TGTGCCAGCAGCCAAGATGCTAGCGGGGGTTCAAATGAGCAGTTCTTC.

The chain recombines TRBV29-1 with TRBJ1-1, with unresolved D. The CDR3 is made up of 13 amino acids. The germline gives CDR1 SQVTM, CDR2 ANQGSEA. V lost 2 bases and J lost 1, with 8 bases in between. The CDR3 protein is CSVERRPNTEAFF. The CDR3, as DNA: TGCAGCGTTGAACGACGGCCGAACACTGAAGCTTTCTTT.

CDR3 DNA sequence: TGTGCCAGCAGCCCGGGGACGCCACGGGGCTATGGCTACACCTTC. Its protein product is CASSPGTPRGYGYTF. The rearrangement uses TRBV3-1 and TRBJ1-2; D is possibly TRBD1 (5 bases). Trimming shortened V by 4 bases and J by 4 bases, and 16 bases separated the two germline ends. The CDR3 is made up of 15 amino acids. The germline V gene has CDR1 LGHDT and CDR2 YNNKEL (reference sequence).

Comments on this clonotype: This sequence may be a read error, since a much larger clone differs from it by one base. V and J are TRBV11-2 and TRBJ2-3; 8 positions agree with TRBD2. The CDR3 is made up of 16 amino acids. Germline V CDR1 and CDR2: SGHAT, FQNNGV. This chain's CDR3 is CASSSISGGSGTTRYF. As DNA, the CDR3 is TGTGCCAGCAGCTCCATCAGCGGGGGCTCAGGAACTACGCGGTATTTT.

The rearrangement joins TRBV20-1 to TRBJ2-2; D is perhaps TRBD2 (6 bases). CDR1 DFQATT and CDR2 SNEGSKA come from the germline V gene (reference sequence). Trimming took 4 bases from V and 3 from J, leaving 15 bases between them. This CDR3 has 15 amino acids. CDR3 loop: CSATQTSPYTGELFF. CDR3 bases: TGCAGTGCTACCCAGACTAGTCCGTACACCGGGGAGCTGTTTTTT.

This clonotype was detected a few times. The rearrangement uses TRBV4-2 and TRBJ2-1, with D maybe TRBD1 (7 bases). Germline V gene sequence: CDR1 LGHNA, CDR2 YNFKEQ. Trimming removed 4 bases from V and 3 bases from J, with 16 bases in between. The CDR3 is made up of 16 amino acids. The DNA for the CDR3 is TGTGCCAGCAGCCCTTTCCAGGGGGGAGACTACAATGAGCAGTTCTTC. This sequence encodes CASSPFQGGDYNEQFF.

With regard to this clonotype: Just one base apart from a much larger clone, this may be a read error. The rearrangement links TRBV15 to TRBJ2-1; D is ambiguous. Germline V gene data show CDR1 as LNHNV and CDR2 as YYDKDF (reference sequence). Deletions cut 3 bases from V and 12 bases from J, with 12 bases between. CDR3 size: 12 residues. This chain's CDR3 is CATSRTASRQFF. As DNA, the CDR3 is TGTGCCACCAGCAGGACGGCAAGCAGGCAGTTCTTC.

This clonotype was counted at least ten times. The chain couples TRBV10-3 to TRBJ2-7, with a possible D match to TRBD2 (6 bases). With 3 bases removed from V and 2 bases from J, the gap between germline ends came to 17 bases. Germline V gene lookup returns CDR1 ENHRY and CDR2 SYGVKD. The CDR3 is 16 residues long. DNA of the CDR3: TGTGCCATCAGTGACCCGCTCGGGAGAAGCCCCTACGAGCAGTACTTC. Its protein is CAISDPLGRSPYEQYF.

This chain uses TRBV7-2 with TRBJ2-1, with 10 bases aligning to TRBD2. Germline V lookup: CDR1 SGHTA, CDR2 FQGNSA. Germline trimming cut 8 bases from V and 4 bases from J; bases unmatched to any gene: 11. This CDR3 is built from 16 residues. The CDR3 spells CASGYRAGGPYNEQFF. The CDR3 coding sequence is TGTGCCAGCGGCTACAGAGCGGGGGGGCCGTACAATGAGCAGTTCTTC.

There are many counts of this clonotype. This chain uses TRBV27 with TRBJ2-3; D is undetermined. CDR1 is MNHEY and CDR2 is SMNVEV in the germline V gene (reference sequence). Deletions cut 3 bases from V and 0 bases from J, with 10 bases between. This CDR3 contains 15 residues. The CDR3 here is CASSLRPLSTDTQYF. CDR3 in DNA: TGTGCCAGCAGTTTGCGGCCCCTAAGCACAGATACGCAGTATTTT.

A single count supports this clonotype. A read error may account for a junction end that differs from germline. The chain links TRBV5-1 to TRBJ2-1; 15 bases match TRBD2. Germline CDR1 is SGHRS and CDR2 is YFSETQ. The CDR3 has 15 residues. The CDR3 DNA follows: TGCACCAGCAGCTTCCGGACTAGCGGGAGGGATGAGCAGTTCTTC. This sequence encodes CTSSFRTSGRDEQFF.

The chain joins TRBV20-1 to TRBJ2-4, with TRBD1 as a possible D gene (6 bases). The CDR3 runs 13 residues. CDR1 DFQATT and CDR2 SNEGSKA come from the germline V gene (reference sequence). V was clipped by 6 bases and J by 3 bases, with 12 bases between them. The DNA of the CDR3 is TGCAGTGCCACGGGACAACGCAAAAACATTCAGTACTTC. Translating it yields CSATGQRKNIQYF.

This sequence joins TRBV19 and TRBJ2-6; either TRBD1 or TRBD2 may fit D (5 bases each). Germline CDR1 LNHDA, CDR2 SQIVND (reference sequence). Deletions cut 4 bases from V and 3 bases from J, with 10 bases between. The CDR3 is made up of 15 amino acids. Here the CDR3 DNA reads TGTGCCAGTAGTAGCCAGGGAGTTGGGGCCAACGTCCTGACTTTC. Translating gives CASSSQGVGANVLTF.

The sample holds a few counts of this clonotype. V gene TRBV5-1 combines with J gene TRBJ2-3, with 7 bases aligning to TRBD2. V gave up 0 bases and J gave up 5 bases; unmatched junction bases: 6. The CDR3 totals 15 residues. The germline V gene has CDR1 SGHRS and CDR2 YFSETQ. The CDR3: CASSLVAGVEDTQYF. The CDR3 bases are TGCGCCAGCAGCTTGGTGGCGGGAGTGGAAGATACGCAGTATTTT.

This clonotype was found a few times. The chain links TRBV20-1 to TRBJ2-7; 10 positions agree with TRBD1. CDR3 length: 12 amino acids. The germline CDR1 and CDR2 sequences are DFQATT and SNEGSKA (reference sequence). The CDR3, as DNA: TGCAGCGCCGGACAGGGGGCCTACGAGCAGTACTTC. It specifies CSAGQGAYEQYF.

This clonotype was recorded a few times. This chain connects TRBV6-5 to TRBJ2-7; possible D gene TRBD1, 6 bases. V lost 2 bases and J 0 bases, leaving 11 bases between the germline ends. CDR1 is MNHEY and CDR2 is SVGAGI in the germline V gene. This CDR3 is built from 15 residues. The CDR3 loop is CASSYGQGSSYEQYF. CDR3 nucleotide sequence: TGTGCCAGCAGTTACGGGCAGGGGAGCTCCTACGAGCAGTACTTC.

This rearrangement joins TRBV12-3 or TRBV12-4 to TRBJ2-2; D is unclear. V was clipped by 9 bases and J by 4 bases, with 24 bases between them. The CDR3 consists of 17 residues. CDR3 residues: CASTRVQQFRTTGELFF. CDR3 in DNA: TGTGCCAGTACACGAGTACAGCAGTTTAGAACCACCGGGGAGCTGTTTTTT.

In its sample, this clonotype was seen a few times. The CDR3 loop reads CASSLDRANYGYTF. CDR3 nucleotides: TGTGCCAGCAGCTTAGACAGGGCTAACTATGGCTACACCTTC. This chain links TRBV7-9 with TRBJ1-2; tentatively, D is TRBD1 (6 bases). This CDR3 has 14 residues. The germline V gene has CDR1 SEHNR and CDR2 FQNEAQ (reference sequence). Between the trimmed V and J ends, which lost 1 base and 0 bases, there was a span of 6 bases.

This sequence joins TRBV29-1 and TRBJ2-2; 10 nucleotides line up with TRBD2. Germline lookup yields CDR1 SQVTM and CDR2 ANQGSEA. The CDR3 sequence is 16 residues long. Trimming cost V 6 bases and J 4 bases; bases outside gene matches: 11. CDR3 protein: CSVAAGTSVGTGELFF. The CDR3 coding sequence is TGCAGCGTCGCGGCTGGGACTAGCGTGGGCACCGGGGAGCTGTTTTTT.

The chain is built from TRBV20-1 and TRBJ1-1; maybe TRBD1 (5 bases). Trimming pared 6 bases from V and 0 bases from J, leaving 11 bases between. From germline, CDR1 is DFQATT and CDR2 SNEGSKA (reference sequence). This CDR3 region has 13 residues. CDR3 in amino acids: CSADKGLNTEAFF. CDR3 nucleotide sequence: TGCAGTGCGGATAAGGGACTGAACACTGAAGCTTTCTTT.

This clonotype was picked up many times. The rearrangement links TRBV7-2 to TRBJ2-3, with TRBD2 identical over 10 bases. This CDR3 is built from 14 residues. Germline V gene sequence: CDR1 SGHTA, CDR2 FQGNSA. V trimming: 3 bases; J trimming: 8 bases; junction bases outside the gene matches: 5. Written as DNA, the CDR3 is TGTGCCAGCAGCTTGATAGCGGGGGGCGGTACGCAGTATTTT. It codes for CASSLIAGGGTQYF.

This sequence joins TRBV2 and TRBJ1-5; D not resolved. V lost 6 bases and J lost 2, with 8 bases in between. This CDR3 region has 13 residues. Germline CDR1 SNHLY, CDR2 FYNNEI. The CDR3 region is CASRNVGNQPQHF. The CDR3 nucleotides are TGTGCCAGCAGAAATGTAGGCAATCAGCCCCAGCATTTT.

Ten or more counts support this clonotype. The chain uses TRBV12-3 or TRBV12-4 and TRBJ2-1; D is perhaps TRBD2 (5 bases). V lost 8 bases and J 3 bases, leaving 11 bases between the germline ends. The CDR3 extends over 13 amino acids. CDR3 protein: CASATGSYNEQFF. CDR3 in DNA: TGTGCCAGCGCGACTGGGAGCTACAATGAGCAGTTCTTC.

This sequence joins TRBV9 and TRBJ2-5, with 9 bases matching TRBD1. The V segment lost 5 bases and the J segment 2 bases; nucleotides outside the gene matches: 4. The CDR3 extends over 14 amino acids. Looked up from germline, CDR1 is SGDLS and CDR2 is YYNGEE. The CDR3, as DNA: TGTGCCAGCAGGACCGGGACAGGGCAAGAGACCCAGTACTTC. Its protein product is CASRTGTGQETQYF.